The next 13 T cell receptor beta chains were all read from a single sample in a study of cytomegalovirus exposure and HLA in healthy donors. 60 Vbeta and 13 Jbeta primers were used in PCR. The assay was immunoSEQ multiplex PCR, and TCRdb's table has in-frame clones only and misses some. The sample records 100,000 or so clones, approximately 80% being singletons. The material sequenced was PBMCs. These receptors were obtained from a man aged 25-45 years in good health and CMV-seronegative.

The chain links TRBV19 to TRBJ1-2; 7 bases are shared with TRBD1. Germline CDR1 and CDR2: LNHDA and SQIVND (reference sequence). V lost 1 base, J lost 2 bases, and 4 bases stayed unmatched. The CDR3 has 15 residues. The CDR3 spells CASSIGQGKNYGYTF. The CDR3 DNA sequence: TGTGCCAGTAGTATAGGACAGGGAAAAAACTATGGCTACACCTTC.

This clone showed up just a few times. V gene TRBV13 combines with J gene TRBJ2-1; 8 bases are a match to TRBD2. V trimming: 3 bases; J trimming: 6 bases; junction bases outside the gene matches: 7. The germline V gene has CDR1 PRHDT and CDR2 FYEKMQ (reference sequence). This CDR3 spans 15 amino acids. The CDR3 DNA sequence: TGTGCCAGCAGCTTTAGCGGGATCCCCACCAATGAGCAGTTCTTC. Translated, it gives CASSFSGIPTNEQFF.

This clone was counted between two and nine times. J is TRBJ2-7 and V is TRBV19, with 8 bases that match TRBD2. CDR3 length equals 15 residues. V lost 7 bases, J lost 2 bases, and 10 bases stayed unmatched. Germline V gene lookup returns CDR1 LNHDA and CDR2 SQIVND (reference sequence). DNA for the CDR3: TGTGCCAGTATAAAAACGGCGGGGGGACCCTACGAGCAGTACTTC. It translates to CASIKTAGGPYEQYF.

The CDR3 nucleotides read TGTGCCAGCAGTTCGGCGGGATTCCACGAGCAGTACTTC. Amino acid sequence: CASSSAGFHEQYF. This chain joins TRBV27 and TRBJ2-5; D is possibly TRBD2 (6 bases). The tail of the sequence fits TRBJ2-7 better, so the J call may be wrong. This CDR3 is built from 13 residues. Per the germline V gene, CDR1 is MNHEY and CDR2 is SMNVEV (reference sequence).

The CDR3: CASSTTSGSYEQYF. The CDR3 nucleotides are TGTGCCAGTAGTACCACTAGCGGGAGCTACGAGCAGTACTTC. V usage is TRBV19 and J usage is TRBJ2-7; TRBD2 aligns across 11 bases. Unmatched junction bases numbered 2, after V lost 4 bases and J lost 3 bases. The length of the CDR3 is 14 residues. The germline V gene has CDR1 LNHDA and CDR2 SQIVND (reference sequence).

CDR3 DNA: TGTGCCGCCGAGGCTAGCGGGACCCGCACAGATACGCAGTATTTT. Amino acid sequence: CAAEASGTRTDTQYF. The chain recombines TRBV7-9 with TRBJ2-3; 9 nucleotides align to TRBD2. This CDR3 region has 15 residues. Trimming cost V 11 bases and J 1 base; bases outside gene matches: 10. Germline V gene data show CDR1 as SEHNR and CDR2 as FQNEAQ (reference sequence).

The chain carries TRBV4-3 and TRBJ2-5, with a tentative D call TRBD2 (6 bases). The J call may be mistaken, given a closer DNA end match to TRBJ2-7. Germline V gene sequence: CDR1 LGHNA, CDR2 YSLEER. The CDR3 totals 16 residues. Here the CDR3 reads CASSQTWDGGALEQYF. The CDR3 nucleotides read TGCGCCAGCAGCCAGACATGGGACGGAGGGGCCCTCGAGCAGTACTTC.

The chain employs TRBV7-9 and TRBJ2-2; a possible D gene is TRBD2 (5 bases). Looked up from germline, CDR1 is SEHNR and CDR2 is FQNEAQ (reference sequence). This CDR3 is 18 amino acids long. Deletions cut 1 base from V and 0 bases from J, with 15 bases between. CDR3 nucleotides: TGTGCCAGCAGCTTAGTTGGGCTAGCCATCGCGAACACCGGGGAGCTGTTTTTT. The encoded protein is CASSLVGLAIANTGELFF.

This clone was recorded a few times. The J gene is TRBJ2-3, the V gene TRBV29-1; D remains unclear. With 4 bases removed from V and 6 bases from J, the gap between germline ends came to 14 bases. The CDR3 has 13 amino acids. Germline-derived CDR1 and CDR2 are SQVTM and ANQGSEA. The CDR3 reads CSVGTRLADTQYF. CDR3 DNA: TGCAGCGTTGGAACCAGGTTGGCGGATACGCAGTATTTT.

This chain connects TRBV7-9 to TRBJ1-2; 8 nucleotides match TRBD1. Trimming removed 10 bases from V and 4 bases from J; junction bases left unmatched: 11. The CDR3 runs 14 residues. Germline lookup yields CDR1 SEHNR and CDR2 FQNEAQ (reference sequence). CDR3: CATGSGGSSYGYTF. In DNA form, the CDR3 reads TGTGCCACCGGCTCAGGGGGCAGCAGCTATGGCTACACCTTC.

This sequence joins TRBV27 and TRBJ2-2, with D possibly TRBD1 on 5 matching bases. Per germline, CDR1 MNHEY and CDR2 SMNVEV (reference sequence). The CDR3 is made up of 12 amino acids. The germline V and J ends were trimmed by 4 bases and 8 bases, with 8 bases remaining between them. The CDR3 is CASSWSGGELFF. The CDR3 DNA reads TGTGCCAGCAGTTGGTCAGGGGGGGAGCTGTTTTTT.

The chain recombines TRBV2 with TRBJ1-1, with a possible D match to TRBD1 (5 bases). Germline V CDR1 and CDR2: SNHLY, FYNNEI. The length of the CDR3 is 15 residues. V was trimmed by 3 bases and J by 3 bases, leaving 14 bases between them. The CDR3: CASSDRQGVHTEAFF. CDR3 nucleotides: TGTGCCAGCAGTGATCGGCAGGGTGTGCACACTGAAGCTTTCTTT.

V usage is TRBV29-1 and J usage is TRBJ1-2, with D maybe TRBD1 (5 bases). The germline CDR1 and CDR2 sequences are SQVTM and ANQGSEA. CDR3 length: 14 residues. V lost 1 base to trimming and J lost 3 bases, with 12 bases between them. The DNA for the CDR3 is TGCAGCGTTGAAGTACTTCAGGGCGACTATGGCTACACCTTC. It codes for CSVEVLQGDYGYTF.